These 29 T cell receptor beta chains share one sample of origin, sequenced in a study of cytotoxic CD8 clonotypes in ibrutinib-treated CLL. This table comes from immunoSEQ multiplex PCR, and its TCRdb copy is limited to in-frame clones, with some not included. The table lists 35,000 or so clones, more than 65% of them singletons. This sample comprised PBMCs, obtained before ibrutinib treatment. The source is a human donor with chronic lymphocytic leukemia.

CDR3 DNA sequence: TGTGCCAGCAGCGTAGAGCCTAGCGGTGAGCAGTTCTTC. It encodes CASSVEPSGEQFF. J is TRBJ2-1 and V is TRBV9; 7 bases match TRBD2. Germline trimming cut 0 bases from V and 9 bases from J; bases unmatched to any gene: 3. The germline gives CDR1 SGDLS, CDR2 YYNGEE. The CDR3 covers 13 residues.

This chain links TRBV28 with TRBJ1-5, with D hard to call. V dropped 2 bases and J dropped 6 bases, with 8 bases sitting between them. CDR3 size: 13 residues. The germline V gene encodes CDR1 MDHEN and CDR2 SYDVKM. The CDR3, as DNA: TGTGCCAGCAGTTTAGCTTACTTTCAGCCCCAGCATTTT. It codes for CASSLAYFQPQHF.

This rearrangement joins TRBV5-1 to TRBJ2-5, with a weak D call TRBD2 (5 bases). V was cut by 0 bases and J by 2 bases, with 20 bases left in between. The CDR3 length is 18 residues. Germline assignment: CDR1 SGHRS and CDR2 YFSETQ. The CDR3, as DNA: TGCGCCAGCAGCTTGGCCAGGAATTCCGGGGATCCGCAAGAGACCCAGTACTTC. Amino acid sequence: CASSLARNSGDPQETQYF. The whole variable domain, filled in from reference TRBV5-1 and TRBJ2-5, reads KAGVTQTPRYLIKTRGQQVTLSCSPISGHRSVSWYQQTPGQGLQFLFEYFSETQRNKGNFPGRFSGRQFSNSRSEMNVSTLELGDSALYLCASSLARNSGDPQETQYFGPGTRLLVL.

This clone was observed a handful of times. CDR3 DNA: TGCGCCAGCAGCCAAGAGGACAGAGGGAACAATGAGCAGTTCTTC. This codes for CASSQEDRGNNEQFF. The V call is TRBV4-1, the J call TRBJ2-1; a weak D match, TRBD1 (6 bases). The CDR3 spans 15 residues. The ends were cut back, 0 bases at V and 5 bases at J, with 11 bases in the middle. Germline V gene data show CDR1 as MGHRA and CDR2 as YSYEKL.

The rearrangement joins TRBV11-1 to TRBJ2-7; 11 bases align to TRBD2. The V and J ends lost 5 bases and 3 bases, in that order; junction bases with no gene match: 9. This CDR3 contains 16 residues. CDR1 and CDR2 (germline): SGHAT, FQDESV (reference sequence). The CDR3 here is CASSLLTSGAHYEQYF. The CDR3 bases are TGTGCCAGCAGCCTTCTGACTAGCGGGGCCCACTACGAGCAGTACTTC.

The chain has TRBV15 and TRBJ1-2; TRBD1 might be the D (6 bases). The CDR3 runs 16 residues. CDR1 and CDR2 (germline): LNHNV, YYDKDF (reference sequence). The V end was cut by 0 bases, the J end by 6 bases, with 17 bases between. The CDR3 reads CATSRDDLGGANGYTF. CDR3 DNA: TGTGCCACCAGCAGAGACGACCTGGGGGGGGCGAATGGCTACACCTTC.

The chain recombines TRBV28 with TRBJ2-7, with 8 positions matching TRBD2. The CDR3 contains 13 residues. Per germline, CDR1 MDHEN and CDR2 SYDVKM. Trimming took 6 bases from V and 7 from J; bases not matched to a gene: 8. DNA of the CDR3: TGTGCCAGCAGAAGCCCGGGACTAGAAGAGCAGTACTTC. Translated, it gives CASRSPGLEEQYF.

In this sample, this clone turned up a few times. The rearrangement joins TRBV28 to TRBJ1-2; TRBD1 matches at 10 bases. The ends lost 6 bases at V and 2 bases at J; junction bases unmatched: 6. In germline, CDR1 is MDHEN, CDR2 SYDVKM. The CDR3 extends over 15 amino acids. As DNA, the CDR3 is TGTGCCAGCAGACGTGAGGGACAGGGGAACTATGGCTACACCTTC. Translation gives CASRREGQGNYGYTF.

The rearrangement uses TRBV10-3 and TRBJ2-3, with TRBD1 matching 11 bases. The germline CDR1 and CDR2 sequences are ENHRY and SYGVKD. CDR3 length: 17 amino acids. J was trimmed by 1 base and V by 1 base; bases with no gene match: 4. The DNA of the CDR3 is TGTGCCATCAGTGAGTTCGGACAGGGGGCCCGCACAGATACGCAGTATTTT. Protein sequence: CAISEFGQGARTDTQYF.

CDR3 DNA sequence: TGCGCCAGCAGCCGCGACAGGGGTGAAGCTTTCTTT. The encoded protein is CASSRDRGEAFF. The chain couples TRBV5-1 to TRBJ1-1; 8 bases are a match to TRBD1. The germline gives CDR1 SGHRS, CDR2 YFSETQ. This CDR3 is built from 12 residues. V was pared by 4 bases and J by 7 bases, with 3 bases of the junction left unmatched. Filled out from reference TRBV5-1 and TRBJ1-1, the complete variable domain reads KAGVTQTPRYLIKTRGQQVTLSCSPISGHRSVSWYQQTPGQGLQFLFEYFSETQRNKGNFPGRFSGRQFSNSRSEMNVSTLELGDSALYLCASSRDRGEAFFGQGTRLTVV.

This CDR3 reads CAWEQGFGANVLTF. CDR3 nucleotide sequence: TGTGCCTGGGAGCAGGGGTTCGGGGCCAACGTCCTGACTTTC. The chain is built from TRBV30 and TRBJ2-6; D perhaps matches TRBD1 (6 bases). Trimming removed 5 bases at V and 4 bases at J, with 12 bases between. The CDR3 totals 14 residues. Germline loops: CDR1 GTSNPN, CDR2 SVGIG (reference sequence).

CDR3 DNA: TGTGCCAGCAGTCCCGGACTAGCGGGGTACTACAATGAGCAGTTCTTC. As protein: CASSPGLAGYYNEQFF. The chain recombines TRBV28 with TRBJ2-1, with 12 nucleotides matching TRBD2. From germline, CDR1 is MDHEN and CDR2 SYDVKM. The CDR3 runs 16 residues. V dropped 5 bases and J dropped 3; count of bases not matched to a gene: 5.

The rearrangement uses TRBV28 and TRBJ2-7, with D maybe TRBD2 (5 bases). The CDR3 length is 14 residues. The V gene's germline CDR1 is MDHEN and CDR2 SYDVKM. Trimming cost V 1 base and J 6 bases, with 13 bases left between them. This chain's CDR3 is CASSLSPGRGEQYF. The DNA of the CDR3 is TGTGCCAGCAGTTTATCCCCAGGACGGGGCGAGCAGTACTTC.

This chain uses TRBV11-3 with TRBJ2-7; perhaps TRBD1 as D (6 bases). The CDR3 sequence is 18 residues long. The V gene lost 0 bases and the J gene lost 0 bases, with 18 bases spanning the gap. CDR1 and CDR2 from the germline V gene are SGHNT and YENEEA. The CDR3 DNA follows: TGTGCCAGCAGCTTAGAAAGTGGGGACACAGGGAACTCCTACGAGCAGTACTTC. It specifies CASSLESGDTGNSYEQYF.

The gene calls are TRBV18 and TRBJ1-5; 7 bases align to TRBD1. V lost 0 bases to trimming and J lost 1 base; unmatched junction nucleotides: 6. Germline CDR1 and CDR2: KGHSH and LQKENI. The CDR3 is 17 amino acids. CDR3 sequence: CASSPPAGGLSNQPQHF. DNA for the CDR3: TGTGCCAGCTCACCACCGGCAGGGGGATTAAGCAATCAGCCCCAGCATTTT. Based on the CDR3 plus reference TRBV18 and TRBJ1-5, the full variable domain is NAGVMQNPRHLVRRRGQEARLRCSPMKGHSHVYWYRQLPEEGLKFMVYLQKENIIDESGMPKERFSAEFPKEGPSILRIQQVVRGDSAAYFCASSPPAGGLSNQPQHFGDGTRLSIL.

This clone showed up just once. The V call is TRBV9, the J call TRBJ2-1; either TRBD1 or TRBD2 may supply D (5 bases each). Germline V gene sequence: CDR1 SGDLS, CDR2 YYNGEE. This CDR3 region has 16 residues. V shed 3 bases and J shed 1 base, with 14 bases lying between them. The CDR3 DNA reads TGTGCCAGCAGCGCCTCTCGGGGACGGTCCTACAATGAGCAGTTCTTC. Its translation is CASSASRGRSYNEQFF. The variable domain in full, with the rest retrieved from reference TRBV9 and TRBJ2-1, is DSGVTQTPKHLITATGQRVTLRCSPRSGDLSVYWYQQSLDQGLQFLIQYYNGEERAKGNILERFSAQQFPDLHSELNLSSLELGDSALYFCASSASRGRSYNEQFFGPGTRLTVL.

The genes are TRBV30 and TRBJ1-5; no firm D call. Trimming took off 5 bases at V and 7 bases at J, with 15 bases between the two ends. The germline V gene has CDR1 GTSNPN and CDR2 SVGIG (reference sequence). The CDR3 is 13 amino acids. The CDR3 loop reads CAWESGGNQPQHF. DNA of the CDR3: TGTGCCTGGGAAAGTGGAGGGAACCAGCCCCAGCATTTT.

The CDR3 sequence: CASSVLGEQFF. In nucleotides, the CDR3 is TGTGCCAGCAGTGTGTTGGGAGAGCAGTTCTTC. The rearrangement links TRBV6-1 to TRBJ2-1; D is unclear. With 4 bases removed from V and 10 bases from J, the gap between germline ends came to 8 bases. The CDR3 runs 11 residues. CDR1 is MNHNS, CDR2 SASEGT, per germline.

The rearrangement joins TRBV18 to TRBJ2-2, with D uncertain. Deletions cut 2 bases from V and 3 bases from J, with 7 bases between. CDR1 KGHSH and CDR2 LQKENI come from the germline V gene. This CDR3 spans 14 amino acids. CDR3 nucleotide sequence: TGTGCCAGCTCACCAGCCGGCTACACCGGGGAGCTGTTTTTT. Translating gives CASSPAGYTGELFF.

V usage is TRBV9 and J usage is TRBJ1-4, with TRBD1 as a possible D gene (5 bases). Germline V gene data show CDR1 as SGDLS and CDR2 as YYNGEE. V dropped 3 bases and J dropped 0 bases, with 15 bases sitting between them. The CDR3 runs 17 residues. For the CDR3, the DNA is TGTGCCAGCAGCGGGCCACAGGTTTCCGCAACTAATGAAAAACTGTTTTTT. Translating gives CASSGPQVSATNEKLFF. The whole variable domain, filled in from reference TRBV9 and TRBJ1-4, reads DSGVTQTPKHLITATGQRVTLRCSPRSGDLSVYWYQQSLDQGLQFLIQYYNGEERAKGNILERFSAQQFPDLHSELNLSSLELGDSALYFCASSGPQVSATNEKLFFGSGTQLSVL.

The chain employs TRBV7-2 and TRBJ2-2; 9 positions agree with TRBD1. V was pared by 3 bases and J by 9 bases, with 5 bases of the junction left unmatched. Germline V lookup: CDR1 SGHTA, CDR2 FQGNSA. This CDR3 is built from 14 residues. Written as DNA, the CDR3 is TGTGCCAGCAGCTTTGGGACAGGGCGTCGGGAGCTGTTTTTT. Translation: CASSFGTGRRELFF.

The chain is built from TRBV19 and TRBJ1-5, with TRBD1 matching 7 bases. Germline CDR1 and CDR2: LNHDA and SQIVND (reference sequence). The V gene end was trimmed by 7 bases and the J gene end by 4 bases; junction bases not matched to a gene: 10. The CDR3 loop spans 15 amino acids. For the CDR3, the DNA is TGTGCCAGTAAGGAGGAGGGCAGGGGGAATCAGCCCCAGCATTTT. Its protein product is CASKEEGRGNQPQHF.

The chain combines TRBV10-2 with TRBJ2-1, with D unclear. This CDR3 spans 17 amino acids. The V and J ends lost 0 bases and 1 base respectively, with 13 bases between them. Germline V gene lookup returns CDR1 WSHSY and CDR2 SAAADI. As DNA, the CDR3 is TGCGCCAGCAGTGAGTCGACCGGGTGGTGGTCCTACAATGAGCAGTTCTTC. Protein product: CASSESTGWWSYNEQFF.

The CDR3, as DNA: TGTGCCATTTCTACAGGGGGAAATTCACCCCTCCACTTT. This translates into CAISTGGNSPLHF. The chain carries TRBV10-3 and TRBJ1-6; 8 nucleotides line up with TRBD1. Per germline, CDR1 ENHRY and CDR2 SYGVKD. The junction had 5 bases not matched to a gene; V was cut back by 9 bases and J by 7 bases. The CDR3 totals 13 residues.

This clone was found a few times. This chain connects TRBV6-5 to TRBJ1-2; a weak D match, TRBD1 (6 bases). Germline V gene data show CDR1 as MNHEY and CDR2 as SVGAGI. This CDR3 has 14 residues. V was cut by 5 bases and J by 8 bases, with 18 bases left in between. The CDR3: CASSVNRGEYGYTF. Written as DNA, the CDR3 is TGTGCCAGCAGTGTTAATAGGGGGGAGTACGGCTACACCTTC.

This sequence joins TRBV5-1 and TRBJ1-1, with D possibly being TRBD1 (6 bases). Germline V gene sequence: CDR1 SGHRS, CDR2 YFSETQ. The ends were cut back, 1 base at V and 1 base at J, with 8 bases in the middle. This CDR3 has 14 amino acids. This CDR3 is CASSLTTGNTEAFF. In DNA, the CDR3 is TGCGCCAGCAGCTTGACGACAGGGAACACTGAAGCTTTCTTT.

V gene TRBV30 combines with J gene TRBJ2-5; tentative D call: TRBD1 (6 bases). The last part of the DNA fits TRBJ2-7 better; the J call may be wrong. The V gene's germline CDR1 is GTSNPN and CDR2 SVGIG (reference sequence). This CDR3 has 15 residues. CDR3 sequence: CAWSVHSRGTYEQYF. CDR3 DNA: TGTGCCTGGAGTGTACACTCGAGGGGGACCTACGAGCAGTACTTC.

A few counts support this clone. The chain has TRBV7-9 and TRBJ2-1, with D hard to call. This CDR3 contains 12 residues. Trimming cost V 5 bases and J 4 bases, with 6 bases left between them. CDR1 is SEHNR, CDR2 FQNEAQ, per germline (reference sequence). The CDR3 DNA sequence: TGTGCCAGCAGCGTAGGGTACAATGAGCAGTTCTTC. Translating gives CASSVGYNEQFF.

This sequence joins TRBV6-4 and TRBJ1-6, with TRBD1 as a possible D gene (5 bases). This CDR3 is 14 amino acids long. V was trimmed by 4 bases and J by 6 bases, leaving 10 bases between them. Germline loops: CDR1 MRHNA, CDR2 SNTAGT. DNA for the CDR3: TGTGCCAGCAGTGTGGGGGGAAGTAATTCACCCCTCCACTTT. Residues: CASSVGGSNSPLHF.